This T cell receptor (beta chain) is from a study of regulatory T cells in long-lasting Graves disease. Time point specified: persistent/refractory GD, antithyroid drugs over 5 years with positive TRAb. PBMC RNA served as the TCR library source. In building TCR beta libraries, iRepertoire HTBI primers were used together with Arm-PCR of CDR3 regions. MiXCR, run by TCRdb on the multiplex PCR reads, gives a single entry per CDR3 protein. The top ten hold roughly 14% of the sample, which has roughly 450,000 distinct CDR3 sequences, approximately 23% seen once. This CDR3 has 17 residues. The V and J ends lost 0 bases and 2 bases, in that order; junction bases with no gene match: 6. Germline loops: CDR1 SGHTA, CDR2 FQGNSA. This clonotype occurred once.

The receptor was isolated from a female donor with Graves disease. The material sequenced was peripheral blood mononuclear cells (PBMCs), taken when the disease was refractory, from a patient treated with antithyroid drugs. The chain has TRBV7-2 and TRBJ2-3; 9 bases match TRBD1. The CDR3 DNA is TGTGCCAGCAGCTTAGCTTTTGGGACAGGGAACACAGATACGCAGTATTTT. Its translation is CASSLAFGTGNTDTQYF.